These T cell receptor beta chains were read from a single sample in a study of blood T cells in healthy people across ages. From the 5' RACE reads, TCRdb called clonotypes with MiXCR, one entry per CDR3 protein. The profile covers about 1.8 million distinct CDR3 sequences, with about 49% appearing a single time and 2.1% taken by the ten largest. The specimen sequenced was blood. The receptors originated from a woman in her thirties or forties in good health. Both conserved end residues are part of each CDR3. The D gene is left open where the match is weak. Where a row states a size, it is once, few, many or the class of an expanded clone; other rows omit it.

v_gene	abundance	d_gene	j_gene	len	CDR3nt	CDR3aa
TRBV7-2	few	TRBD2	TRBJ2-1	16	TGTGCCAGCAGCACCAGCGGGGGGACGAGATACAATGAGCAGTTCTTC	CASSTSGGTRYNEQFF
TRBV6-2/TRBV6-3	.	.	TRBJ2-7	11	TGTGCCAGCAGTAACTCCGACGAGCAGTACTTC	CASSNSDEQYF
TRBV4-1	few	TRBD1	TRBJ2-5	15	TGCGCCAGCAGCCACCCGGACAGGGGGCAAGAGACCCAGTACTTC	CASSHPDRGQETQYF
TRBV4-3	few	.	TRBJ2-1	17	TGCGCCAGCAGCCGTCATGTTGGGCCCAGCTCCTACAATGAGCAGTTCTTC	CASSRHVGPSSYNEQFF
TRBV6-2/TRBV6-3	.	TRBD1	TRBJ1-2	17	TGTGCCAGCAGTTATTTTGGCACAGGGGGTACTAACTATGGCTACACCTTC	CASSYFGTGGTNYGYTF
TRBV20-1	.	.	TRBJ1-2	12	TGCAGTGCACACAGGGCGACCTATGGCTACACCTTC	CSAHRATYGYTF
TRBV7-2	.	TRBD1	TRBJ2-7	15	TGTGCCAGCAGCCCCGGAGGTACAGGGGGGCGCGAGCAGTACTTC	CASSPGGTGGREQYF
TRBV7-3	many	TRBD2	TRBJ2-5	14	TGTGCCAGCAGCTTATCGGGGCGGGGGGAGACCCAGTACTTC	CASSLSGRGETQYF
TRBV5-5	few	.	TRBJ2-3	13	TGTGCCAGCAGTCTACCGGCGGGAGATACGCAGTATTTT	CASSLPAGDTQYF
TRBV6-2/TRBV6-3	few	.	TRBJ1-2	11	TGTGCCAGCAGAGAAACCTATGGCTACACCTTC	CASRETYGYTF
TRBV6-5	once	TRBD2	TRBJ2-7	14	TGTGCCAGCAGCGGGACTAGCGGGGGGCTCGAGCAGTACTTC	CASSGTSGGLEQYF
TRBV5-6	.	.	TRBJ2-5	17	TGTGCCAGCAGCCCTTCACGACTGAGGACAGTACAAGAGACCCAGTACTTC	CASSPSRLRTVQETQYF
TRBV6-1	.	.	TRBJ1-2	15	TGTGCCAGCACTCCAGGGGCTTCGGGCAACTATGGCTACACCTTC	CASTPGASGNYGYTF
TRBV7-2	.	.	TRBJ2-1	15	TGTGCCAGCAACCCCGGGACGGCGATGTACAATGAGCAGTTCTTC	CASNPGTAMYNEQFF